The rows below give T cell receptor beta chains drawn from one sample of a study of post-analysis software for immune sequencing data. TCRdb called the PCR reads again in MiXCR, with one record for every CDR3 protein. The sample consists of around 770,000 distinct CDR3 sequences, more than 45% of them appearing once. Source material: blood. Receptors originate from a girl between 10 and 17 years old with multiple sclerosis. Each CDR3 is given with its conserved first and last residue. The D gene is left open where the match is weak. Rows may omit the clone size; those that give it use once, few, many or a size class.

d_call,v_call,clone_size,j_call,cdr3_aa,cdr3_nt
TRBD1,TRBV29-1,NA,TRBJ1-1,CSVQQGVLTEAFF,TGCAGCGTCCAACAGGGGGTTCTAACTGAAGCTTTCTTT
NA,TRBV6-5,NA,TRBJ1-6,CTSSYGEGAPLHF,TGTACCAGCAGTTACGGTGAAGGAGCTCCCCTCCACTTT
TRBD2,TRBV4-2,few,TRBJ2-3,CASSQSSGGSTDTQYF,TGTGCCAGCAGCCAATCCAGCGGGGGATCCACAGATACGCAGTATTTT
NA,TRBV7-2,few,TRBJ1-1,CASSPINRAGTEAFF,TGTGCCAGCAGCCCCATTAACAGGGCCGGCACTGAAGCTTTCTTT
TRBD1,TRBV28,few,TRBJ1-4,CASTSSTGGTHATNEKLFF,TGTGCCAGCACCTCTTCGACAGGGGGAACCCATGCAACTAATGAAAAACTGTTTTTT
NA,TRBV20-1,NA,TRBJ1-6,CSARDIQENSPLHF,TGCAGTGCTAGAGATATTCAGGAGAATTCACCCCTCCACTTT
TRBD1,TRBV12-3/TRBV12-4,many,TRBJ2-3,CASSLGTGTDTQYF,TGTGCCAGCAGTCTCGGGACAGGAACAGATACGCAGTATTTT
NA,TRBV29-1,NA,TRBJ1-1,CSVTGSTMNTEAFF,TGCAGCGTGACAGGTTCCACCATGAACACTGAAGCTTTCTTT
TRBD2,TRBV6-5,few,TRBJ2-5,CASSYRLAGVGKETQYF,TGTGCCAGCAGTTACCGACTAGCGGGTGTGGGTAAAGAGACCCAGTACTTC
TRBD1,TRBV5-1,few,TRBJ1-2,CASSLRQGATFYGYTF,TGCGCCAGCAGCTTACGACAGGGGGCGACCTTCTATGGCTACACCTTC
NA,TRBV9,NA,TRBJ1-4,CASSPTPTDYAEKLFF,TGTGCCAGCAGCCCAACCCCCACCGACTATGCGGAAAAACTGTTTTTT
TRBD1,TRBV20-1,NA,TRBJ2-7,CSARGQGIPSSEQYF,TGCAGTGCTAGAGGACAGGGGATACCCTCCTCCGAGCAGTACTTC
NA,TRBV7-9,NA,TRBJ2-3,CASSSSSRDTQYF,TGTGCCAGCAGCTCGTCCTCCCGAGATACGCAGTATTTT
NA,TRBV12-3/TRBV12-4,NA,TRBJ2-7,CATADEQYF,TGTGCCACCGCGGACGAGCAGTACTTC
NA,TRBV9,NA,TRBJ1-1,CASSVDLYTEAFF,TGTGCCAGCAGCGTAGATTTGTACACTGAAGCTTTCTTT
NA,TRBV12-3/TRBV12-4,NA,TRBJ2-2,CASSLAGGGTGELFF,TGTGCCAGCAGTTTAGCGGGAGGGGGTACCGGGGAGCTGTTTTTT
NA,TRBV6-2/TRBV6-3,NA,TRBJ2-7,CASREVPGEQYF,TGTGCCAGCAGGGAAGTCCCCGGGGAGCAGTACTTC
TRBD2,TRBV11-2,few,TRBJ2-7,CASSRGIWTSNYEQYF,TGTGCCAGCAGCCGGGGAATCTGGACTAGCAATTACGAGCAGTACTTC
NA,TRBV12-3/TRBV12-4,NA,TRBJ2-1,CASRKQEGQPYNEQFF,TGTGCCAGCAGGAAACAGGAGGGACAGCCGTACAATGAGCAGTTCTTC
TRBD2,TRBV12-3/TRBV12-4,few,TRBJ2-5,CASSRASGQETQYF,TGTGCCAGCAGTCGGGCTAGCGGTCAAGAGACCCAGTACTTC
NA,TRBV6-5,NA,TRBJ2-1,CASSPRDFSSYNEQFF,TGTGCCAGCAGTCCACGGGACTTCAGCTCCTACAATGAGCAGTTCTTC
TRBD2,TRBV12-3/TRBV12-4,NA,TRBJ2-7,CASSPSGGRAYEQYF,TGTGCCAGCAGTCCCTCTGGCGGGAGGGCCTACGAGCAGTACTTC